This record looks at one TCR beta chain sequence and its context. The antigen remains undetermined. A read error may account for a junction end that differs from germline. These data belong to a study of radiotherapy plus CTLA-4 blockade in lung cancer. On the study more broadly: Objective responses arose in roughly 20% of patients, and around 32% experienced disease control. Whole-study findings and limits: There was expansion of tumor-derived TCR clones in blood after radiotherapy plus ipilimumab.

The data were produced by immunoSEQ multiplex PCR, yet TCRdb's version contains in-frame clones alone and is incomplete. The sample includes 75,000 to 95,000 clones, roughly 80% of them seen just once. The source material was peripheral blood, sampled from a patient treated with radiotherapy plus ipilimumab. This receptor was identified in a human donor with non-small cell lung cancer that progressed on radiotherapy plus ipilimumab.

CDR3 region: CASSLSLAGGPLSHNEQFF. The CDR3 DNA follows: TGTGCCAGCAGTTTATCACTAGCGGGAGGGCCTCTCTCCCACAATGAGCAGTTCTTC. This chain uses TRBV27 with TRBJ2-1, with 13 positions matching TRBD2. CDR1 is MNHEY and CDR2 is SMNVEV in the germline V gene (reference sequence). This CDR3 region has 19 residues.